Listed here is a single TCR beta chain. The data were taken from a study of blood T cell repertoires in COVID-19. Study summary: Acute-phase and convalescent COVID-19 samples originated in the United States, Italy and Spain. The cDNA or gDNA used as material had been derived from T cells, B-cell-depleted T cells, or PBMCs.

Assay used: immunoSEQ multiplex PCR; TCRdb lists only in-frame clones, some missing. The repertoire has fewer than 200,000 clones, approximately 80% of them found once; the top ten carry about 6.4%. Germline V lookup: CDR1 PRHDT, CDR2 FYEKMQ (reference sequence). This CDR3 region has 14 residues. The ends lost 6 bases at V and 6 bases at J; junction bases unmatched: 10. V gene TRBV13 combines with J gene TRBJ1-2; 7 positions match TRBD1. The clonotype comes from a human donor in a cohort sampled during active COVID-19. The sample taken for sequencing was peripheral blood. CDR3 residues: CASSYTQGGDGYTF. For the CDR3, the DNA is TGTGCCAGCAGTTACACTCAGGGGGGCGATGGCTACACCTTC. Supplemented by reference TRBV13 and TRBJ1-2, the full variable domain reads AAGVIQSPRHLIKEKRETATLKCYPIPRHDTVYWYQQGPGQDPQFLISFYEKMQSDKGSIPDRFSAQQFSDYHSELNMSSLELGDSALYFCASSYTQGGDGYTFGSGTRLTVV.